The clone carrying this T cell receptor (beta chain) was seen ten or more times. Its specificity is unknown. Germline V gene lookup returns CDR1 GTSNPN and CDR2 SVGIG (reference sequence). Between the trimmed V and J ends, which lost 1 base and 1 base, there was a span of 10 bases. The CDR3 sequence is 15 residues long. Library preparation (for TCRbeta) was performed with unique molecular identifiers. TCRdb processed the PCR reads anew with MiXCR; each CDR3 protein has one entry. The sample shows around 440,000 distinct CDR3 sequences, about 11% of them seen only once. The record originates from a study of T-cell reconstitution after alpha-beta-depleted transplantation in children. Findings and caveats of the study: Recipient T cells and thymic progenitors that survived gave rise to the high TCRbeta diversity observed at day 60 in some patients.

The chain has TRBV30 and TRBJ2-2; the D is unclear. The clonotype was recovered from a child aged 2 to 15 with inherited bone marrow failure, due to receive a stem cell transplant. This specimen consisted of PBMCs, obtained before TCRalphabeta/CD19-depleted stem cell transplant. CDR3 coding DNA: TGTGCCTGGAGTGGGGTTCTTCTGAACACCGGGGAGCTGTTTTTT. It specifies CAWSGVLLNTGELFF. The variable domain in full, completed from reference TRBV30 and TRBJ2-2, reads SQTIHQWPATLVQPVGSPLSLECTVEGTSNPNLYWYRQAAGRGLQLLFYSVGIGQISSEVPQNLSASRPQDRQFILSSKKLLLSDSGFYLCAWSGVLLNTGELFFGEGSRLTVL.